This TCR beta chain was sequenced for a study of OX40 agonist ivuxolimab in advanced cancers. Study-level results: Those patients achieving a partial response at 0.1-3.0 mg/kg showed among the lowest clonal expansion.

This clone is a singleton in its sample. Its specificity is unknown. J gave up 2 bases and V 5 bases, and 6 bases lay outside the gene matches. Per the germline V gene, CDR1 is MGHDK and CDR2 is SYGVNS. The CDR3 is 15 residues long. Method: immunoSEQ multiplex PCR; TCRdb's copy keeps in-frame clones and lacks some. The sample shows 60,000 to 70,000 clones, 90% of them seen only once. This material consisted of CD4+ or CD8+ T cells sorted from blood, taken in a trial of the OX40 agonist ivuxolimab. The TCR sequence derives from an adult with an advanced solid tumor such as melanoma, head and neck, liver or kidney cancer. This rearrangement joins TRBV25-1 to TRBJ2-3; 8 bases agree with TRBD1. The DNA of the CDR3 is TGTGCCAGCAGTCTCGGGACAGGCCACACAGATACGCAGTATTTT. Its protein product is CASSLGTGHTDTQYF.